This T cell receptor beta chain was profiled in a study of T cells in Graves' hyperthyroidism and ophthalmopathy. This clonotype was detected once. No antigen is known for it. Study results and caveats: Blood shared most expanded thyroid clonotypes above 0.001. Through a model of 13 V-J features, ophthalmopathy was separated from stable hyperthyroidism.

This CDR3 contains 14 residues. V lost 3 bases and J 5 bases, leaving 16 bases between the germline ends. Germline V lookup: CDR1 DFQATT, CDR2 SNEGSKA (reference sequence). Amplified TCR beta CDR3 regions came from RNA transcripts. HTBI primers were employed in a first-round RT-PCR of the TCR CDR3. MiXCR, run by TCRdb on the multiplex PCR reads, gives a single entry per CDR3 protein. The repertoire holds about 260,000 distinct CDR3 sequences, with roughly 17% as singletons. This receptor was taken from a young woman with Graves' ophthalmopathy. The chain couples TRBV20-1 to TRBJ1-2; D remains unclear. Sequenced input: blood. In DNA, the CDR3 is TGCAGTGCTAGTGATATACAGAAACAATATGGCTACACCTTC. Residues: CSASDIQKQYGYTF.